The subject of this entry is one T cell receptor (beta chain). The sample comes from a study of blood T cell repertoires in COVID-19. Study context: In each case, the material was cDNA or gDNA derived from T cells, B-cell-depleted T cells, or PBMCs.

The repertoire was sequenced with immunoSEQ multiplex PCR; TCRdb's copy has only in-frame clones and lacks some. The sample holds roughly 260,000 clones, approximately 86% seen once. This CDR3 region has 14 residues. Germline V gene sequence: CDR1 SNHLY, CDR2 FYNNEI. V shed 9 bases and J shed 0 bases, with 15 bases lying between them. The source material was peripheral blood. The TCR comes from a man aged 35 to 55 who had recovered from COVID-19. The chain recombines TRBV2 with TRBJ2-7, with a tentative D call TRBD1 (6 bases). The CDR3 here is CASLDRLSSYEQYF. As DNA, the CDR3 is TGTGCCAGTCTTGACAGGTTAAGCTCCTACGAGCAGTACTTC.